These T cell receptor beta chains were read from a single sample in a study of shared clonotypes between healthy human individuals. Using immunoSEQ multiplex PCR, the repertoire was profiled, and TCRdb retains in-frame clones only, with some absent. The sample carries 2 million to 2.5 million clones, 85% to 95% recorded once. The sequenced sample was naive CD4+ T cells from PBMCs. The source of these receptors is a man between 18 and 35 years old in good health. Some clones in this sample may be carry-over from other donors' samples. The CDR3 runs from the conserved cysteine through the conserved F or W. The order of the fields is J gene, D gene, clone size, V gene, CDR3 DNA, CDR3 protein. A D gene is named only where the DNA matches it firmly. Size values are once, few and many counts, or a class for expanded clones, and some rows have none.

>TRBJ1-5|TRBD1|few|TRBV30
TGTGCCTGGACCAAGGGACAGGGGAATAGTGAGCCCCAGCATTTT
CAWTKGQGNSEPQHF
>TRBJ1-1|NA|NA|TRBV14
TGTGCCAGCAGCCAAGATAGAATAAGCCTGAACACTGAAGCTTTCTTT
CASSQDRISLNTEAFF
>TRBJ2-1|NA|NA|TRBV5-1
TGCGCCAGCAGCTTCAGTAGCTCCTACAATGAGCAGTTCTTC
CASSFSSSYNEQFF
>TRBJ2-1|TRBD2|NA|TRBV5-1
TGCGCCAGCAGCTTGGCGGCGGGAGTAGAGAATGAGCAGTTCTTC
CASSLAAGVENEQFF
>TRBJ1-1|NA|NA|TRBV4-2
TGTGCCAGCAGCCCTTCTGACCCGAACACTGAAGCTTTCTTT
CASSPSDPNTEAFF
>TRBJ1-2|NA|NA|TRBV9
TGTGCCAGCAGCGTAGGGAGCTATGGCTACACCTTC
CASSVGSYGYTF
>TRBJ1-2|NA|NA|TRBV15
TGTGCCACCAGCAGTGGAAGGCCAGGGGAGTTCTATGGCTACACCTTC
CATSSGRPGEFYGYTF
>TRBJ2-3|NA|NA|TRBV5-4
TGTGCCAGCAGCTTGGCCAGTGCTGGAGCCACAGATACGCAGTATTTT
CASSLASAGATDTQYF
>TRBJ1-4|TRBD1|NA|TRBV5-4
TGTGCCAGCAGCTATAGGGGGCCCCCTAATGAAAAACTGTTTTTT
CASSYRGPPNEKLFF
>TRBJ2-6|NA|NA|TRBV7-9
TGTGCCAGCAGCTTAGTCACAGGGGCCAACGTCCTGACTTTC
CASSLVTGANVLTF
>TRBJ2-7|NA|NA|TRBV7-2
TGTGCCAGCAGCTCCCCTAGAGAACGCTCCGAGCAGTACTTC
CASSSPRERSEQYF
>TRBJ1-2|TRBD1|NA|TRBV7-2
TGTGCCAGCCGGACAGGCTCATACTATGGCTACACCTTC
CASRTGSYYGYTF
>TRBJ1-1|NA|NA|TRBV28
TGTGCCAGCATGTGGGGGGAAGGCACTGAAGCTTTCTTT
CASMWGEGTEAFF
>TRBJ1-1|NA|NA|TRBV2
TGTGCCACTCGGGGGGGCACTGAAGCTTTCTTT
CATRGGTEAFF
>TRBJ2-1|TRBD2|NA|TRBV5-4
TGTGCCAGCAGCCAACCGGGACTAGGGCCCACCTACAATGAGCAGTTCTTC
CASSQPGLGPTYNEQFF
>TRBJ1-1|NA|NA|TRBV6-5
TGTGCCAGCAGTGGGCGGCTCTCGGGCACTGAAGCTTTCTTT
CASSGRLSGTEAFF
>TRBJ1-1|NA|NA|TRBV28
TGTGCCAGCAGTTCCGGGGGGCTGAACACTGAAGCTTTCTTT
CASSSGGLNTEAFF
>TRBJ1-1|NA|NA|TRBV6-1
TGTGCCAGCAGTGAAGGGCCAGGGACCATGAACACTGAAGCTTTCTTT
CASSEGPGTMNTEAFF
>TRBJ2-2|TRBD2|NA|TRBV5-6
TGTGCCAGCAGCCGAGGGACTAGCGGGACAAACACCGGGGAGCTGTTTTTT
CASSRGTSGTNTGELFF
>TRBJ1-5|TRBD1|once|TRBV7-2
TGTGCCAGCAGCTTAGCCGGGACAGGGGCCAATCAGCCCCAGCATTTT
CASSLAGTGANQPQHF
>TRBJ1-4|NA|NA|TRBV18
TGTGCCAGCTCACCCCAGGTTACTGAAAAACTGTTTTTT
CASSPQVTEKLFF
>TRBJ1-1|NA|NA|TRBV5-1
TGCGCCAGCAGCTTGCTGAATGTGAACACTGAAGCTTTCTTT
CASSLLNVNTEAFF
>TRBJ2-3|TRBD2|NA|TRBV15
TGTGCCACCAGCTCGAGGACTAGCGGGAGTTCAGATACGCAGTATTTT
CATSSRTSGSSDTQYF
>TRBJ2-1|NA|NA|TRBV28
TGTGCCAGCAGCGAGGGGGGGAGCTCCTACAATGAGCAGTTCTTC
CASSEGGSSYNEQFF
>TRBJ2-2|NA|NA|TRBV6-5
TGTGCCAGCAGTTACTCGAACCCGAACACCGGGGAGCTGTTTTTT
CASSYSNPNTGELFF
>TRBJ1-4|NA|NA|TRBV5-1
TGCGCCAGCAGCTTGTTGGGTCGTGAAAAACTGTTTTTT
CASSLLGREKLFF
>TRBJ2-7|NA|NA|TRBV5-1
TGCGCCAGCAGCTTGCATTTGGCTTCGACCTCCTACGAGCAGTACTTC
CASSLHLASTSYEQYF
>TRBJ2-3|NA|NA|TRBV28
TGTGCCAGCAGTACCCCGGACAGAACAGATACGCAGTATTTT
CASSTPDRTDTQYF
>TRBJ2-7|NA|NA|TRBV27
TGTGCCAGCAGTTTCGGAAGCGTTTCCTACGAGCAGTACTTC
CASSFGSVSYEQYF
>TRBJ1-1|NA|once|TRBV6-1
TGTGCCAGCAGCGCGATCAGGGGGAACACTGAAGCTTTCTTT
CASSAIRGNTEAFF
>TRBJ1-2|NA|NA|TRBV6-6
TGTGCCTGCCGGCTGGGTAACTATGGCTACACCTTC
CACRLGNYGYTF
>TRBJ1-2|TRBD1|NA|TRBV11-2
TGTGCCAGCAGCGGAAGGGGACAGATCTATGGCTACACCTTC
CASSGRGQIYGYTF
>TRBJ2-1|TRBD2|NA|TRBV5-1
TGCGCCAGCGGGACAGGGGGACTAGCGGGAGGTTCCTACAATGAGCAGTTCTTC
CASGTGGLAGGSYNEQFF
>TRBJ1-5|NA|NA|TRBV18
TGTGCCAGCTCGCTGGAAGAGCGTTCGCCCCAGCATTTT
CASSLEERSPQHF
>TRBJ1-1|NA|NA|TRBV9
TGTGCCAGCAGCGTAGGATATTTGAACACTGAAGCTTTCTTT
CASSVGYLNTEAFF
>TRBJ2-3|NA|NA|TRBV14
TGTGCCAGCAGCCAAGATCTCGGAGGAGGCACAGATACGCAGTATTTT
CASSQDLGGGTDTQYF
>TRBJ2-3|TRBD2|NA|TRBV29-1
TGCAGCGTTGAACTTAGCGGGAGTAGCACAGATACGCAGTATTTT
CSVELSGSSTDTQYF
>TRBJ2-1|NA|NA|TRBV11-3
TGTGCCAGCAGCCCCCGGGACGACAGGTACAATGAGCAGTTCTTC
CASSPRDDRYNEQFF
>TRBJ2-7|NA|NA|TRBV18
TGTGCCAGCTCACCCTGGCCAGACTCCTACGAGCAGTACTTC
CASSPWPDSYEQYF
>TRBJ2-5|NA|NA|TRBV28
TGTGCCAGCAGTTTAGGGACCCCTTCTACCCAGTACTTC
CASSLGTPSTQYF
>TRBJ2-7|NA|once|TRBV28
TGTGCCAGCAGTTTAGGGACATCCTACGAGCAGTACTTC
CASSLGTSYEQYF
>TRBJ2-1|TRBD2|NA|TRBV6-4
TGTGCCAGCAGTGTAAGGCTAGCGGGAGGTGAGCAGTTCTTC
CASSVRLAGGEQFF
>TRBJ1-1|TRBD1|NA|TRBV28
TGTGCCAGCAGTTTAGGGGACAGGGATAACACTGAAGCTTTCTTT
CASSLGDRDNTEAFF
>TRBJ2-7|NA|NA|TRBV7-9
TGTGCCAGCAGTTCCCTACTCTACGAGCAGTACTTC
CASSSLLYEQYF
>TRBJ1-2|TRBD1|NA|TRBV19
TGTGCCAGTAGTCCGGGGACAGGCCTTGGCTACACCTTC
CASSPGTGLGYTF